These 25 T cell receptor beta chains were all obtained from the same sample, sequenced in a study of response to subunit inactivated influenza vaccine. TCRdb redid the calling of the RT-PCR reads with MiXCR, one entry per CDR3 protein. The data hold more than 450,000 distinct CDR3 sequences, with 7.5% to 8.5% observed a single time. The sample consisted of PBMCs from blood, taken less than 25 months after vaccination. These receptors were obtained from a man between 50 and 70 years old who received an inactivated influenza vaccine.

This clonotype was detected only a few times. The chain is built from TRBV7-9 and TRBJ2-7; perhaps TRBD1 as D (5 bases). The CDR3 spans 11 residues. V was clipped by 4 bases and J by 9 bases, with 10 bases between them. Per the germline V gene, CDR1 is SEHNR and CDR2 is FQNEAQ (reference sequence). The CDR3 DNA follows: TGTGCCAGCAGCTCCAGGGCCCTGCAGTACTTC. Its translation: CASSSRALQYF.

There are a few counts of this clonotype. The chain has TRBV20-1 and TRBJ1-5, with D tentatively TRBD1 (6 bases). The V end was cut by 5 bases, the J end by 4 bases, with 12 bases between. The CDR3 consists of 13 residues. The germline CDR1 and CDR2 sequences are DFQATT and SNEGSKA (reference sequence). CDR3 sequence: CSAATGTNQPQHF. The CDR3 DNA reads as TGCAGTGCTGCCACAGGGACAAATCAGCCCCAGCATTTT.

This clonotype was found a few times. The rearrangement links TRBV20-1 to TRBJ2-7, with D perhaps being TRBD1 or TRBD2 (6 bases each). Germline V gives CDR1 DFQATT, CDR2 SNEGSKA (reference sequence). The CDR3 totals 13 residues. Deletions cut 1 base from V and 5 bases from J, with 12 bases between. The CDR3 here is CSARAGARHEQYF. In DNA, the CDR3 is TGCAGTGCTAGAGCGGGGGCTCGCCACGAGCAGTACTTC.

This clonotype was counted many times. This chain connects TRBV5-1 to TRBJ1-1, with a weak D call TRBD1 (5 bases). This CDR3 is built from 13 residues. V gave up 4 bases and J gave up 4 bases, with 11 bases separating them. Germline V CDR1 and CDR2: SGHRS, YFSETQ. CDR3 nucleotides: TGCGCCAGCAGCCGAGACAGCACCACTGAAGCTTTCTTT. Encoded protein: CASSRDSTTEAFF.

This clonotype has a count of ten or more. This chain's CDR3 is CASSSGTDNEKLFF. The CDR3 DNA reads TGCGCCAGCAGCTCCGGGACAGACAATGAAAAACTGTTTTTT. This chain joins TRBV5-1 and TRBJ1-4; 7 nucleotides match TRBD1. Per germline, CDR1 SGHRS and CDR2 YFSETQ. The CDR3 spans 14 residues. Trimming at V came to 3 bases and at J to 5 bases, leaving 4 bases not matched to a gene.

This clonotype was seen many times. The chain joins TRBV7-8 to TRBJ2-5, with D possibly being TRBD2 (5 bases). The CDR3 has 13 amino acids. V was shortened by 5 bases and J by 4 bases, with 11 bases between the two germline ends. In germline, CDR1 is SGHVS, CDR2 FQNEAQ. CDR3 residues: CASSLQRTETQYF. The CDR3 DNA sequence: TGTGCCAGCAGCCTACAGCGGACAGAGACCCAGTACTTC.

This clonotype was detected many times. V usage is TRBV4-1 and J usage is TRBJ2-7, with TRBD1 matching 9 bases. The CDR3 has 14 residues. V shed 5 bases and J 2 bases; nucleotides not matched to a gene: 4. CDR1 is MGHRA and CDR2 is YSYEKL in the germline V gene. CDR3 residues: CASSKWDRAYEQYF. CDR3 sequence (DNA): TGCGCCAGCAGCAAGTGGGACAGGGCCTACGAGCAGTACTTC.

In this sample, this clonotype turned up a few times. This sequence joins TRBV5-1 and TRBJ2-1, with 8 bases identical to TRBD1. This CDR3 spans 15 amino acids. Germline V gene lookup returns CDR1 SGHRS and CDR2 YFSETQ. V dropped 3 bases and J dropped 4; count of bases not matched to a gene: 6. CDR3 coding DNA: TGCGCCAGCAGCTCTCAGGGGGCTGCTTACAATGAGCAGTTCTTC. The encoded protein is CASSSQGAAYNEQFF.

This clonotype came up a few times. The J gene is TRBJ1-2, the V gene TRBV7-2; TRBD1 might be the D (6 bases). Germline lookup yields CDR1 SGHTA and CDR2 FQGNSA. The CDR3 loop spans 15 amino acids. Trimming cost V 4 bases and J 3 bases, with 15 bases left between them. The CDR3 loop reads CASSSQPGVDYGYTF. The DNA of the CDR3 is TGTGCCAGCAGCTCGCAGCCAGGGGTCGACTATGGCTACACCTTC.

This clonotype was recorded a few times. The rearrangement joins TRBV10-3 to TRBJ1-1, with unresolved D. V gave up 5 bases and J gave up 3 bases, with 13 bases separating them. There are 14 residues in the CDR3. CDR1 is ENHRY, CDR2 SYGVKD, per germline. The CDR3 is CAISPGGWDTEAFF. The DNA for the CDR3 is TGTGCCATCAGTCCCGGAGGTTGGGACACTGAAGCTTTCTTT.

This clonotype has more than one count but fewer than ten. The rearrangement joins TRBV20-1 to TRBJ2-1; 10 bases map to TRBD2. The CDR3 has 15 amino acids. CDR1 and CDR2 (germline): DFQATT, SNEGSKA (reference sequence). J lost 5 bases, V lost 0 bases, and 4 bases had no gene match. The CDR3 spells CSARDILAGDNEQFF. The CDR3 bases are TGCAGTGCTAGAGATATCCTAGCGGGGGACAATGAGCAGTTCTTC.

The chain has TRBV7-2 and TRBJ1-5; no clear D gene. This CDR3 is built from 14 residues. CDR1 and CDR2 from the germline V gene are SGHTA and FQGNSA. With 5 bases removed from V and 0 bases from J, the gap between germline ends came to 8 bases. CDR3 DNA: TGTGCCAGCAGCGAGCAGGTTAGCAATCAGCCCCAGCATTTT. It codes for CASSEQVSNQPQHF. Full variable domain (remainder filled in from reference TRBV7-2 and TRBJ1-5): GAGVSQSPSNKVTEKGKDVELRCDPISGHTALYWYRQSLGQGLEFLIYFQGNSAPDKSGLPSDRFSAERTGGSVSTLTIQRTQQEDSAVYLCASSEQVSNQPQHFGDGTRLSIL.

This clonotype was detected a few times. The chain recombines TRBV20-1 with TRBJ2-3, with D maybe TRBD2 (5 bases). The CDR3 loop spans 12 amino acids. CDR1 is DFQATT, CDR2 SNEGSKA, per germline (reference sequence). V was cut by 4 bases and J by 6 bases, with 11 bases left in between. DNA for the CDR3: TGCAGTGCTAACCCGACGGGGGATACGCAGTATTTT. Translated, it gives CSANPTGDTQYF.

J is TRBJ2-1 and V is TRBV20-1; 7 bases fit TRBD1. This CDR3 is built from 15 residues. Germline values: CDR1 DFQATT, CDR2 SNEGSKA (reference sequence). V lost 0 bases to trimming and J lost 5 bases; unmatched junction nucleotides: 7. The CDR3 bases are TGCAGTGCTAGAGAGACAGGGAAGGTTCACAATGAGCAGTTCTTC. This translates into CSARETGKVHNEQFF.

There are many counts of this clonotype. The chain has TRBV7-2 and TRBJ2-3; the D gene is possibly TRBD1 (6 bases). The CDR3 has 13 amino acids. V lost 4 bases, J lost 4 bases, and 9 bases lay in between. The germline CDR1 and CDR2 sequences are SGHTA and FQGNSA. CDR3 coding DNA: TGTGCCAGCAGCTACAGGGCGGCAGATACGCAGTATTTT. It is translated as CASSYRAADTQYF.

This clonotype was recorded many times. The rearrangement links TRBV7-2 to TRBJ2-1; possibly TRBD2 for D (6 bases). V was trimmed by 4 bases and J by 5 bases, leaving 12 bases between them. Per the germline V gene, CDR1 is SGHTA and CDR2 is FQGNSA. This CDR3 spans 14 amino acids. In DNA form, the CDR3 reads TGTGCCAGCAGCTCCAGATGGGGGGACAATGAGCAGTTCTTC. Its translation: CASSSRWGDNEQFF.

The chain combines TRBV20-1 with TRBJ1-1; possible D gene TRBD1, 5 bases. Germline V CDR1 and CDR2: DFQATT, SNEGSKA (reference sequence). Trimming removed 1 base from V and 8 bases from J, with 26 bases in between. This CDR3 comprises 17 residues. CDR3 amino acids: CSARGRRGTRAHLEAFF. CDR3 coding DNA: TGCAGTGCTAGAGGCCGAAGGGGTACCAGGGCACACTTAGAAGCTTTCTTT.

The rearrangement uses TRBV27 and TRBJ2-3; TRBD2 aligns across 12 bases. The CDR3 is made up of 20 amino acids. Looked up from germline, CDR1 is MNHEY and CDR2 is SMNVEV (reference sequence). The trim removed 0 bases at V and 3 bases at J, leaving 13 bases unmatched. In DNA, the CDR3 is TGTGCCAGCAGTTTATCAACTGGGCCTAGCGGGGGGGCTATGACAGATACGCAGTATTTT. This codes for CASSLSTGPSGGAMTDTQYF.

This clonotype was detected ten times or more. V and J are TRBV20-1 and TRBJ2-7, with a possible D match to TRBD2 (6 bases). The V gene's germline CDR1 is DFQATT and CDR2 SNEGSKA (reference sequence). This CDR3 contains 13 residues. Trimming cost V 4 bases and J 3 bases, with 13 bases left between them. In DNA, the CDR3 is TGCAGTGCTAAAATAGGAGGGAGCTACGAGCAGTACTTC. Protein product: CSAKIGGSYEQYF.

This clonotype was counted a few times. The chain uses TRBV20-1 and TRBJ2-3, with D possibly being TRBD1 (5 bases). Trimming took off 4 bases at V and 2 bases at J, with 22 bases between the two ends. CDR3 length: 17 residues. Germline CDR1 and CDR2: DFQATT and SNEGSKA (reference sequence). The CDR3 sequence is CSAIDPFRVMSTDTQYF. CDR3 nucleotides: TGCAGTGCTATCGATCCTTTCAGGGTAATGTCCACAGATACGCAGTATTTT.

This clonotype came up a few times. The V call is TRBV7-9, the J call TRBJ2-7; TRBD1 or TRBD2 may be the D gene (6 bases each). Looked up from germline, CDR1 is SEHNR and CDR2 is FQNEAQ (reference sequence). The CDR3 length is 14 residues. V was shortened by 5 bases and J by 3 bases, with 14 bases between the two germline ends. The CDR3 reads CASSPRGGIYEQYF. CDR3 nucleotides: TGTGCCAGCAGCCCGCGAGGGGGGATCTACGAGCAGTACTTC.

This clonotype was seen repeatedly, ten times or more. This chain joins TRBV15 and TRBJ1-6; D is unclear. Germline lookup yields CDR1 LNHNV and CDR2 YYDKDF (reference sequence). The germline V and J ends were trimmed by 0 bases and 10 bases, with 13 bases remaining between them. The CDR3 loop spans 15 amino acids. CDR3 in amino acids: CATSRDPLLGSPLHF. In nucleotides, the CDR3 is TGTGCCACCAGCAGAGATCCCCTACTCGGCTCACCCCTCCACTTT.

The chain combines TRBV27 with TRBJ2-7, with TRBD2 matching over 7 bases. Germline CDR1 reads MNHEY; CDR2 reads SMNVEV (reference sequence). CDR3 length: 14 amino acids. V lost 6 bases and J lost 4; bases outside the gene matches: 9. The CDR3 region has the DNA TGTGCCAGCAGAAGATCCCGGGGGGAGTACGAGCAGTACTTC. It encodes CASRRSRGEYEQYF.

The chain links TRBV18 to TRBJ2-1; 9 bases agree with TRBD1. This CDR3 has 14 amino acids. The junction had 5 bases not matched to a gene; V was cut back by 6 bases and J by 5 bases. Germline loops: CDR1 KGHSH, CDR2 LQKENI. CDR3 sequence reads: CASSRDRVHNEQFF. The CDR3 nucleotides read TGTGCCAGCTCCCGGGACAGGGTTCACAATGAGCAGTTCTTC. Drawing the rest from reference TRBV18 and TRBJ2-1, the complete variable domain is NAGVMQNPRHLVRRRGQEARLRCSPMKGHSHVYWYRQLPEEGLKFMVYLQKENIIDESGMPKERFSAEFPKEGPSILRIQQVVRGDSAAYFCASSRDRVHNEQFFGPGTRLTVL.

The sample holds many counts of this clonotype. The V gene is TRBV28, the J gene TRBJ2-2; 8 bases agree with TRBD1. The CDR3 contains 14 residues. Trimming at V came to 4 bases and at J to 15 bases, leaving 13 bases not matched to a gene. Looked up from germline, CDR1 is MDHEN and CDR2 is SYDVKM. The DNA of the CDR3 is TGTGCCAGCAGTTCCCTATTAGACAGGGGTTTTTTGTTTTTT. It translates to CASSSLLDRGFLFF.